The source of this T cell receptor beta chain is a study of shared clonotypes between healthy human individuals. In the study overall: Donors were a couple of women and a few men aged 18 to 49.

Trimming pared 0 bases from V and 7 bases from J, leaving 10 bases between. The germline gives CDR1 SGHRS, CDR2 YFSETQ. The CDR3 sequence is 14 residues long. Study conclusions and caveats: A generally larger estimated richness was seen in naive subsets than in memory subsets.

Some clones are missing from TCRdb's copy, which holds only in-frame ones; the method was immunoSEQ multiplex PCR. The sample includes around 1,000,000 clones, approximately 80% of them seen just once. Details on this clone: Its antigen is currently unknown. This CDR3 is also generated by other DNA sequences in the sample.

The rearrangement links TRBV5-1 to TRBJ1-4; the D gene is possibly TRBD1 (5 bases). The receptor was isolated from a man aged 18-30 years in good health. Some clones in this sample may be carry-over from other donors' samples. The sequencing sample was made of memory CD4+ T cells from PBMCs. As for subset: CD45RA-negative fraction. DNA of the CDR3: TGCGCCAGCAGCTTGGTGCAGGGAAGTGAAAAACTGTTTTTT. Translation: CASSLVQGSEKLFF.